This is a list of T cell receptor beta chains from one sample in a study of cytomegalovirus exposure and HLA in healthy donors. This table comes from immunoSEQ multiplex PCR, and its TCRdb copy is limited to in-frame clones, with some not included. The sample records 110,000 to 150,000 clones, roughly 80% being singletons. Sequenced material: PBMCs. These receptors originate from a man aged 35 to 55 in good health and CMV-seronegative. The CDR3 runs from the conserved cysteine through the conserved F or W. The D gene is left open where the match is weak. The size of a clone is reported for some rows only, either as once, few or many, or as a class for expanded clones.

CDR3 protein	CDR3 DNA	D gene	J gene	V gene	clone size
CASSVTSVNTEAFF	TGTGCCAGCAGCGTAACCAGTGTGAACACTGAAGCTTTCTTT	.	TRBJ1-1	TRBV9	.
CASSQDGLAGGYEQYF	TGTGCCAGCAGCCAAGATGGACTAGCGGGGGGGTACGAGCAGTACTTC	TRBD2	TRBJ2-7	TRBV4-2	.
CASSIGQGGQPQHF	TGTGCCAGTAGTATTGGACAGGGCGGTCAGCCCCAGCATTTT	TRBD1	TRBJ1-5	TRBV19	.
CASSSGTPDNYGYTF	TGCGCCAGCAGCTCTGGGACACCGGATAATTATGGCTACACCTTC	.	TRBJ1-2	TRBV5-1	.
CASSPGRNDEQYF	TGTGCCAGCAGCCCAGGCAGAAATGACGAGCAGTACTTC	.	TRBJ2-7	TRBV11-3	.
CASSPSGGGYNEQFF	TGTGCCAGCAGCCCGTCGGGGGGCGGCTACAATGAGCAGTTCTTC	.	TRBJ2-1	TRBV7-2	.
CASTTEGPNYGYTF	TGTGCCAGCACCACGGAGGGACCGAACTATGGCTACACCTTC	.	TRBJ1-2	TRBV2	few
CASSLGGTGAPPTNEKLFF	TGTGCCAGCAGCTTAGGGGGGACAGGGGCTCCCCCAACTAATGAAAAACTGTTTTTT	TRBD1	TRBJ1-4	TRBV13	.
CASSRIGRAVGYTF	TGTGCCAGCAGTCGGATTGGGCGGGCCGTGGGCTACACCTTC	.	TRBJ1-2	TRBV6-5	.
CASSFGGSSGNTIYF	TGTGCCAGCAGTTTCGGGGGGTCCTCTGGAAACACCATATATTTT	.	TRBJ1-3	TRBV28	few
CASSPYRGLNTEAFF	TGTGCCAGCAGCCCATACAGGGGCCTAAACACTGAAGCTTTCTTT	TRBD1	TRBJ1-1	TRBV7-9	.
CASSSGQGGYNEQFF	TGTGCCAGCAGCTCGGGACAGGGAGGGTACAATGAGCAGTTCTTC	TRBD1	TRBJ2-1	TRBV7-3	.
CASSPRQGDYGYTF	TGCGCCAGCAGCCCCCGACAGGGGGACTATGGCTACACCTTC	TRBD1	TRBJ1-2	TRBV4-3	few
CASSETSPSSYNEQFF	TGTGCCAGCAGCGAGACTTCACCTAGCTCCTACAATGAGCAGTTCTTC	.	TRBJ2-1	TRBV9	.
CASSIERFPYEQYF	TGCGCCAGCAGCATCGAGCGGTTCCCCTACGAGCAGTACTTC	.	TRBJ2-7	TRBV5-1	.
CASSTGLYNSPLHF	TGTGCCAGCAGCACGGGACTGTATAATTCACCCCTCCACTTT	.	TRBJ1-6	TRBV13	.
CASSQDTRLATYNEQFF	TGCGCCAGCAGCCAAGATACAAGACTCGCGACCTACAATGAGCAGTTCTTC	.	TRBJ2-1	TRBV4-3	.
CASRSWIPGVPDNEQFF	TGTGCCAGCAGGAGTTGGATACCAGGGGTACCGGACAATGAGCAGTTCTTC	.	TRBJ2-1	TRBV7-2	.
CASSIGQTYEQYF	TGTGCCAGCTCCATAGGACAGACCTACGAGCAGTACTTC	.	TRBJ2-7	TRBV18	.
CASSVVSSSHEQFF	TGTGCCAGCAGCGTAGTCTCTAGCAGCCATGAGCAGTTCTTC	.	TRBJ2-1	TRBV9	.
CASSLGGLGGRETQYF	TGTGCCAGCAGCTTAGGGGGGCTGGGGGGGCGAGAGACCCAGTACTTC	.	TRBJ2-5	TRBV7-6	.
CASSLDRDGQNEQFF	TGTGCCAGCAGCTTAGATAGGGACGGACAGAATGAGCAGTTCTTC	.	TRBJ2-1	TRBV11-3	once
CASSPRYFRTGRGQPQHF	TGTGCCAGCAGTCCCCGTTATTTTCGGACAGGGCGAGGGCAGCCCCAGCATTTT	TRBD1	TRBJ1-5	TRBV28	few
CASSIRGGDYGYTF	TGTGCCAGTAGTATACGGGGAGGGGACTATGGCTACACCTTC	.	TRBJ1-2	TRBV19	.
CASSPTTTGEKLFF	TGCGCCAGCAGCCCGACCACTACCGGCGAAAAACTGTTTTTT	.	TRBJ1-4	TRBV5-1	few
CASSLEQGARAFF	TGTGCCAGCAGCTTAGAACAGGGGGCGCGAGCTTTCTTT	TRBD1	TRBJ1-1	TRBV7-2	.
CASSLVSAATSADTQYF	TGTGCCAGCAGCTTAGTTTCCGCTGCGACTAGTGCAGATACGCAGTATTTT	.	TRBJ2-3	TRBV11-2	.
CARPRGGSGNTIYF	TGTGCCAGACCCAGGGGCGGCTCTGGAAACACCATATATTTT	.	TRBJ1-3	TRBV6-5	.
CASSYGGLYTDTQYF	TGTGCCAGCAGTTACGGGGGGTTATACACAGATACGCAGTATTTT	.	TRBJ2-3	TRBV6-5	few
CATSLSGVGETQYF	TGTGCCACCAGCCTTAGCGGGGTTGGGGAGACCCAGTACTTC	TRBD2	TRBJ2-5	TRBV15	.
CASSHGPGTGNEQFF	TGTGCCAGCAGCCATGGTCCCGGGACAGGGAATGAGCAGTTCTTC	TRBD1	TRBJ2-1	TRBV11-2	once
CASSPNSWSPSSYEQYF	TGTGCCAGCAGTCCTAACTCCTGGAGTCCGAGCTCCTACGAGCAGTACTTC	.	TRBJ2-7	TRBV28	.